Sequencing of this T cell receptor (beta chain) was carried out in a study of blood T cell repertoires in COVID-19. Study information: Samples came from the United States, Italy and Spain, spanning acute and convalescent COVID-19.

V lost 0 bases to trimming and J lost 2 bases, with 13 bases between them. There are 16 residues in the CDR3. From germline, CDR1 is MNHEY and CDR2 SVGAGI. In the original workflow: Amplification from reference gene primers served as the basis for estimated nucleated cell counts. Profiling relied on immunoSEQ multiplex PCR, and the TCRdb table lists in-frame clones only, not all of them. V and J calls and clone size are copied from that table; D and trimming were computed from the DNA. The data show under 200,000 clones, under 80% seen once. This clone was detected only a few times. The clonotype was recovered from a man between 70 and 80 years old with acute or convalescent COVID-19. The rearrangement uses TRBV6-5 and TRBJ1-2, with D uncertain. What was sequenced was peripheral blood. CDR3 nucleotides: TGTGCCAGCAGTTACTCCGCGGCAGTCACCAACTATGGCTACACCTTC. As protein: CASSYSAAVTNYGYTF.